Shown below are 15 T cell receptor beta chains from a single sample sequenced in a study of T cells in Graves' hyperthyroidism and ophthalmopathy. Researchers amplified the TCR beta CDR3 regions from RNA transcripts. First-round RT-PCR with HTBI primers amplified the TCR CDR3 region. TCRdb analysed the multiplex PCR reads with MiXCR anew, one entry per CDR3 protein. Of hundreds of thousands of distinct CDR3 sequences in the sample, 14% were seen once. Sequencing was carried out using blood. The receptors stem from a woman aged 50 to 60 with Graves' ophthalmopathy.

The chain recombines TRBV15 with TRBJ2-2; D is unclear. V lost 5 bases and J lost 4, with 14 bases in between. This CDR3 has 15 residues. Germline values: CDR1 LNHNV, CDR2 YYDKDF (reference sequence). The CDR3 nucleotides read TGTGCCACCAGCTTCCGGGCCGTTGGCACCGGGGAGCTGTTTTTT. It translates to CATSFRAVGTGELFF.

V gene TRBV12-3 or TRBV12-4 combines with J gene TRBJ2-1, with D possibly being TRBD1 (5 bases). V lost 3 bases and J 0 bases, leaving 12 bases between the germline ends. This CDR3 region has 16 residues. CDR3 amino acids: CASSFLGASSYNEQFF. The CDR3 nucleotides are TGTGCCAGCAGTTTCCTAGGGGCTAGCTCCTACAATGAGCAGTTCTTC.

This clonotype appeared a few times. J is TRBJ2-3 and V is TRBV15; D is undetermined. The CDR3 contains 12 residues. V gave up 1 base and J gave up 5 bases, with 4 bases separating them. Germline V CDR1 and CDR2: LNHNV, YYDKDF (reference sequence). CDR3 loop: CATSRAQDTQYF. CDR3 DNA sequence: TGTGCCACCAGCAGAGCCCAAGATACGCAGTATTTT.

A note on this clonotype: Germline and junction disagree at one end, which may indicate a read error. This chain joins TRBV7-7 and TRBJ2-7; 14 positions match TRBD2. The CDR3 has 15 amino acids. The germline gives CDR1 SSHAT, CDR2 FNYEAQ (reference sequence). As DNA, the CDR3 is TGTGCTAGCAGCTCGGGACTAGCGGGAGCCCACGAGCAGTACTTC. Its translation: CASSSGLAGAHEQYF. The variable domain in full, with the rest retrieved from reference TRBV7-7 and TRBJ2-7, is GAGVSQSPRYKVTKRGQDVTLRCDPISSHATLYWYQQALGQGPEFLTYFNYEAQPDKSGLPSDRFSAERPEGSISTLTIQRTEQRDSAMYRCASSSGLAGAHEQYFGPGTRLTVT.

This clonotype was counted ten times or more. V and J are TRBV30 and TRBJ2-5; D may be TRBD1 or TRBD2 (5 bases each). V dropped 5 bases and J dropped 3 bases, with 13 bases sitting between them. CDR3 length: 13 amino acids. Germline V CDR1 and CDR2: GTSNPN, SVGIG (reference sequence). Here the CDR3 DNA reads TGTGCCTGGTCCGGGACGGCTGAAGAGACCCAGTACTTC. Its protein is CAWSGTAEETQYF.

This clonotype was seen a few times. The rearrangement joins TRBV7-9 to TRBJ2-7, with 9 bases lining up with TRBD1. With V trimmed by 1 base and J by 5 bases, 9 bases remained unmatched. CDR1 SEHNR and CDR2 FQNEAQ come from the germline V gene (reference sequence). This CDR3 contains 16 residues. The CDR3 is CASSLGFRDRADEQYF. In nucleotides, the CDR3 is TGTGCCAGCAGCTTAGGATTTCGGGACAGGGCTGACGAGCAGTACTTC.

The CDR3 DNA is TGTGCCAGCAGTTTACGGGCTAGCGGGAGTGGGGATAAGCAGTTCTTC. This sequence encodes CASSLRASGSGDKQFF. The chain couples TRBV12-3 or TRBV12-4 to TRBJ2-1; 10 nucleotides line up with TRBD2. With 2 bases clipped from V and 11 bases from J, the junction kept 12 bases outside the gene matches. The CDR3 totals 16 residues.

This clonotype was seen more than once but under ten times. This rearrangement joins TRBV3-1 to TRBJ2-1, with 8 nucleotides matching TRBD2. CDR1 LGHDT and CDR2 YNNKEL come from the germline V gene (reference sequence). The ends lost 1 base at V and 5 bases at J; junction bases unmatched: 10. The CDR3 extends over 17 amino acids. The CDR3 spells CASSQGPSGTRNNEQFF. Here the CDR3 DNA reads TGTGCCAGCAGCCAAGGGCCGTCCGGGACTAGAAACAATGAGCAGTTCTTC.

The table lists this clonotype with many counts. The chain recombines TRBV28 with TRBJ1-6, with 7 positions matching TRBD1. CDR1 MDHEN and CDR2 SYDVKM come from the germline V gene. The CDR3 runs 15 residues. J gave up 7 bases and V 6 bases, and 9 bases lay outside the gene matches. CDR3 loop: CASRRQGATNSPLHF. CDR3 sequence (DNA): TGTGCCAGCAGGCGACAGGGCGCCACAAATTCACCCCTCCACTTT. Using reference TRBV28 and TRBJ1-6 for the parts outside the CDR3, the full variable domain is DVKVTQSSRYLVKRTGEKVFLECVQDMDHENMFWYRQDPGLGLRLIYFSYDVKMKEKGDIPEGYSVSREKKERFSLILESASTNQTSMYLCASRRQGATNSPLHFGNGTRLTVT.

This clonotype was seen a handful of times. This chain connects TRBV7-2 to TRBJ1-2; 10 nucleotides match TRBD1. V lost 1 base and J lost 2; bases outside the gene matches: 10. The CDR3 covers 18 residues. Germline V gene sequence: CDR1 SGHTA, CDR2 FQGNSA. CDR3 region: CASSLGRGTGAINYGYTF. The DNA for the CDR3 is TGTGCCAGCAGCTTAGGCCGCGGGACAGGGGCCATCAACTATGGCTACACCTTC.

This clonotype has ten or more counts. V gene TRBV28 combines with J gene TRBJ2-1; D is ambiguous. The CDR3 has 14 amino acids. Per the germline V gene, CDR1 is MDHEN and CDR2 is SYDVKM. V lost 5 bases and J 5 bases, leaving 13 bases between the germline ends. The CDR3 DNA reads as TGTGCCAGCAGTCCGAGGACCGGTGACAATGAGCAGTTCTTC. This sequence encodes CASSPRTGDNEQFF.

This rearrangement joins TRBV12-3 or TRBV12-4 to TRBJ2-2; D gene ambiguous. This CDR3 region has 11 residues. V lost 8 bases and J lost 6, with 7 bases in between. The CDR3 nucleotides read TGTGCCAGCCGCGTCTCCGGGGAGCTGTTTTTT. This translates into CASRVSGELFF.

This clonotype was seen ten or more times. V is TRBV7-6 and J is TRBJ2-3; 11 bases match TRBD2. CDR3 length: 16 amino acids. Trimming took 0 bases from V and 3 from J; bases not matched to a gene: 2. The V gene's germline CDR1 is SGHVS and CDR2 FNYEAQ. CDR3 region: CASSLARLAGTDTQYF. Here the CDR3 DNA reads TGTGCCAGCAGCTTAGCCCGACTAGCGGGAACAGATACGCAGTATTTT.

This clonotype was detected ten times or more. The junction differs from germline at one of its ends, possibly a read error. This rearrangement joins TRBV5-1 to TRBJ2-5, with unresolved D. The CDR3 runs to 14 residues. Looked up from germline, CDR1 is SGHRS and CDR2 is YFSETQ. The DNA for the CDR3 is TGTGCCAGCAGCTTAGTCCAAGGCCAAGAGACCCAGTACTTC. It is translated as CASSLVQGQETQYF.

This clonotype was seen more than once but under ten times. The rearrangement uses TRBV7-2 and TRBJ2-6, with D perhaps matching TRBD2 (6 bases). The CDR3 sequence is 17 residues long. V gave up 5 bases and J gave up 0 bases, with 14 bases separating them. CDR1 is SGHTA, CDR2 FQGNSA, per germline. The CDR3 DNA follows: TGTGCCAGCAGCACCCGGGACTCCGCCTCTGGGGCCAACGTCCTGACTTTC. This encodes CASSTRDSASGANVLTF. Combining the CDR3 with reference TRBV7-2 and TRBJ2-6 gives the whole variable domain GAGVSQSPSNKVTEKGKDVELRCDPISGHTALYWYRQSLGQGLEFLIYFQGNSAPDKSGLPSDRFSAERTGGSVSTLTIQRTQQEDSAVYLCASSTRDSASGANVLTFGAGSRLTVL.